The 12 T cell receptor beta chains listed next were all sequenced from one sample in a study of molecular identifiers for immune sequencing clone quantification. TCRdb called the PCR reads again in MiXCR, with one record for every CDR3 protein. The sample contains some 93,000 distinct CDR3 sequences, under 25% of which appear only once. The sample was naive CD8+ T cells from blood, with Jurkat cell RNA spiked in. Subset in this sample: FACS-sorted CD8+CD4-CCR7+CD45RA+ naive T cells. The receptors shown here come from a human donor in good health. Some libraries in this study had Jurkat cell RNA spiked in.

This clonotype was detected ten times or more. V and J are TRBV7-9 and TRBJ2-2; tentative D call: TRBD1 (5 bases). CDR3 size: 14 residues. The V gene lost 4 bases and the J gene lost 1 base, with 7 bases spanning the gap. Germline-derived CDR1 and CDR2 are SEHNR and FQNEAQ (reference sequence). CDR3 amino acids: CASSSGQNTGELFF. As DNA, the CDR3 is TGTGCCAGCAGCTCCGGACAGAACACCGGGGAGCTGTTTTTT.

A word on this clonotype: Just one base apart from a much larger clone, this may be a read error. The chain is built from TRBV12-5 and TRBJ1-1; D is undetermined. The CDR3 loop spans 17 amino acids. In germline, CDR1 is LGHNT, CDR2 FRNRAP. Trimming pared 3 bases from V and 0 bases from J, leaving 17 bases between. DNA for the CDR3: TGTGCTAGTGGTTTTGGTTTGGTGGAGGGAATGAACACTGAAGCTTTCTTT. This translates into CASGFGLVEGMNTEAFF.

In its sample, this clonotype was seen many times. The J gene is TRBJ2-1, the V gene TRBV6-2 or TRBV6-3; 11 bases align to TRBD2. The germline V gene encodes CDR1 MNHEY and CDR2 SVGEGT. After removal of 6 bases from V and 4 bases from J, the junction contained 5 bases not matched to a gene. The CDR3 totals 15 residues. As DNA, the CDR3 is TGTGCCAGCAGCCTGACTAGCGGGGTTTACAATGAGCAGTTCTTC. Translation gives CASSLTSGVYNEQFF.

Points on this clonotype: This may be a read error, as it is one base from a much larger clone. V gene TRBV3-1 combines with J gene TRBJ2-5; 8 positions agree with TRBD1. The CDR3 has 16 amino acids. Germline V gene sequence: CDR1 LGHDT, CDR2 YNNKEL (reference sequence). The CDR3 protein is CASNQTGQGGMETQYF. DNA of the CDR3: TGTGCCAGCAACCAAACCGGACAGGGAGGTATGGAGACCCAGTACTTC.

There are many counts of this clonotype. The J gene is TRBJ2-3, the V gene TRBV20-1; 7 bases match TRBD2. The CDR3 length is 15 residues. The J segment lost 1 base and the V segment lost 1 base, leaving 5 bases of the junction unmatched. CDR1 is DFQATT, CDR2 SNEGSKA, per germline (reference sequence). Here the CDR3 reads CSARVPSGGTDTQYF. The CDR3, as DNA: TGCAGTGCTAGAGTCCCCAGCGGGGGCACAGATACGCAGTATTTT.

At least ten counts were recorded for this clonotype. CDR3 bases: TGTGCCAGTAGTATAGATACTCCGGGCGGCTCTGGAAACACCATATATTTT. It encodes CASSIDTPGGSGNTIYF. The chain joins TRBV19 to TRBJ1-3, with D unclear. CDR1 is LNHDA and CDR2 is SQIVND in the germline V gene (reference sequence). V was clipped by 0 bases and J by 0 bases, with 12 bases between them. This CDR3 is built from 17 residues.

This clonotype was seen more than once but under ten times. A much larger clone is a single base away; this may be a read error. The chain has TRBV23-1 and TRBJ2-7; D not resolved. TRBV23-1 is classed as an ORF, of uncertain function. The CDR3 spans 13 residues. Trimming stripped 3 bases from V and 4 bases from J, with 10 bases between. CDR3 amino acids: CASSQLPTYEQYF. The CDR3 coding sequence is TGCGCCAGCAGTCAGCTACCCACGTACGAGCAGTACTTC.

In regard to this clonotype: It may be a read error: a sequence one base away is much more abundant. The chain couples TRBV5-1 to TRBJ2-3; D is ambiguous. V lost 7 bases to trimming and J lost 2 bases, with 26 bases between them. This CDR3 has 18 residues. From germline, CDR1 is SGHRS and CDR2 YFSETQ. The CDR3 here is CASSRTVVRLQSTDTQYF. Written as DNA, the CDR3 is TGCGCCAGCTCGAGGACCGTAGTAAGGCTTCAGTCCACAGATACGCAGTATTTT.

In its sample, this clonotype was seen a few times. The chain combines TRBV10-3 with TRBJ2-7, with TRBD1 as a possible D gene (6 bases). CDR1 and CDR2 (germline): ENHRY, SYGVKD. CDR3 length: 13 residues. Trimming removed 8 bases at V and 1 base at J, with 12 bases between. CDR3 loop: CAIAGTSSYEQYF. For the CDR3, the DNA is TGTGCCATCGCAGGGACATCATCCTACGAGCAGTACTTC.

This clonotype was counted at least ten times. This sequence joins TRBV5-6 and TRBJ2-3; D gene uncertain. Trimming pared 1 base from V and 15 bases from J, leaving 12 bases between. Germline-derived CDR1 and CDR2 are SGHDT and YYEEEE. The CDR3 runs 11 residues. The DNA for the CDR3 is TGTGCCAGCAGCTTGTATCATGTAGCTTATTTT. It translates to CASSLYHVAYF.

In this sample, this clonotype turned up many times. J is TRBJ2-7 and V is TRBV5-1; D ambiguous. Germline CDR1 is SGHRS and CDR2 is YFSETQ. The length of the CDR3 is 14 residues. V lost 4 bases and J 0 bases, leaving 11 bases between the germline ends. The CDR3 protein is CASSSPGYSYEQYF. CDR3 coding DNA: TGCGCCAGCAGCAGCCCAGGCTACTCCTACGAGCAGTACTTC.

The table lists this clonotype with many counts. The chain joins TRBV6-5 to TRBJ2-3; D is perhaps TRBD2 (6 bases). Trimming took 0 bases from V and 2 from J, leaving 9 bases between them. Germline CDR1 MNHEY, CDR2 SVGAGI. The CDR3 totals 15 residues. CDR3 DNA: TGTGCCAGCAGTTACTCGACTAGTTTCACAGATACGCAGTATTTT. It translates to CASSYSTSFTDTQYF.